The sequence of this TCR beta chain was determined in a study of blood T cell repertoires in COVID-19. For the study at large: Samples representing acute and convalescent COVID-19 were sourced from the United States, Italy and Spain.

Clones were sequenced by immunoSEQ multiplex PCR, and TCRdb holds only the in-frame ones, with some missing. This sample has fewer than 200,000 clones, with about 88% found just once. The clonotype comes from a woman aged 80 or over with COVID-19, enrolled during active disease. Sequencing was done on a sample of peripheral blood.

CDR3 in amino acids: CASQLAVGVTGELFF. The CDR3 coding sequence is TGTGCCAGCCAGCTAGCGGTGGGGGTGACCGGGGAGCTGTTTTTT. The chain couples TRBV5-6 to TRBJ2-2; 7 bases map to TRBD2. V lost 7 bases, J lost 5 bases, and 11 bases stayed unmatched. The CDR3 extends over 15 amino acids. Per the germline V gene, CDR1 is SGHDT and CDR2 is YYEEEE.